The T cell receptor beta chain described here comes from a study of blood T cell repertoires in COVID-19. In the study overall: Samples representing acute and convalescent COVID-19 were sourced from the United States, Italy and Spain.

Per the study methods: Amplification from reference gene primers served as the basis for estimated nucleated cell counts. Sequencing used immunoSEQ multiplex PCR; TCRdb keeps in-frame clones, though not all of them. The V and J calls and clone size were taken over from that table, and D and trimming were inferred from the DNA. This sample has 200,000 to 250,000 clones, with about 85% found just once. Germline V lookup: CDR1 KGHSH, CDR2 LQKENI. The CDR3 extends over 15 amino acids. Trimming shortened V by 5 bases and J by 7 bases, and 18 bases separated the two germline ends. Participants came from around 25 US areas, aged about 18 to 90 years. For recovered donors of Cohort 3, there were two negative PCRs, clearance, or symptom resolution.

The clonotype comes from a man younger than 40 who had recovered from COVID-19. The rearrangement joins TRBV18 to TRBJ1-5; unclear D gene. Sample: PBMCs or T cells enriched from blood (not recorded which). The CDR3 sequence is CASSSFQPAGQPQHF. Written as DNA, the CDR3 is TGTGCCAGCTCATCGTTTCAGCCCGCGGGGCAGCCCCAGCATTTT.